This passage covers 9 T cell receptor beta chains from one sample sequenced in a study of blood T cell repertoires in COVID-19. TCRdb keeps only in-frame clones here, not all; method: immunoSEQ multiplex PCR. Of some 80,000 clones listed, approximately 90% are singletons. The sequencing sample was made of peripheral blood. These TCRs come from a human donor in a cohort sampled during active COVID-19.

The chain has TRBV7-3 and TRBJ2-1, with 14 bases aligning to TRBD2. Germline CDR1 is SGHTA and CDR2 is FQGTGA. The length of the CDR3 is 15 residues. With 0 bases clipped from V and 8 bases from J, the junction kept 0 bases outside the gene matches. The CDR3 here is CASSLTGLAGDEQFF. The CDR3 DNA is TGTGCCAGCAGCTTAACGGGACTAGCGGGAGATGAGCAGTTCTTC.

This sequence joins TRBV4-1 and TRBJ2-3; 7 bases match TRBD1. Trimming cost V 0 bases and J 3 bases; bases outside gene matches: 6. This CDR3 is 16 amino acids long. CDR1 and CDR2 (germline): MGHRA, YSYEKL. The CDR3 DNA reads as TGCGCCAGCAGCCAAGACCACAGGGGCGCTACAGATACGCAGTATTTT. Residues: CASSQDHRGATDTQYF.

V gene TRBV5-4 combines with J gene TRBJ2-5, with 7 bases that match TRBD1. The V gene end was trimmed by 4 bases and the J gene end by 4 bases; junction bases not matched to a gene: 7. The germline V gene has CDR1 SGHNT and CDR2 YYREEE (reference sequence). The CDR3 has 14 residues. CDR3 in DNA: TGTGCCAGCAGCGAAGGGACAGTTAGAGAGACCCAGTACTTC. It translates to CASSEGTVRETQYF.

CDR3 amino acids: CASSSKGQSSYNSPLHF. CDR3 in DNA: TGTGCCAGCAGCTCGAAGGGACAGAGCTCCTATAATTCACCCCTCCACTTT. The chain combines TRBV7-9 with TRBJ1-6, with TRBD1 identical over 7 bases. The CDR3 contains 17 residues. Trimming removed 4 bases from V and 0 bases from J; junction bases left unmatched: 6. CDR1 SEHNR and CDR2 FQNEAQ come from the germline V gene (reference sequence).

This sequence joins TRBV6-4 and TRBJ1-6; D is unclear. Germline-derived CDR1 and CDR2 are MRHNA and SNTAGT. Trimming pared 4 bases from V and 7 bases from J, leaving 8 bases between. The CDR3 consists of 13 residues. CDR3 bases: TGTGCCAGCAGTGGGTCGGGAAATTCACCCCTCCACTTT. Translating it yields CASSGSGNSPLHF.

Only a few counts were recorded for this clone. The chain joins TRBV19 to TRBJ1-3, with 9 bases that match TRBD1. Germline V gives CDR1 LNHDA, CDR2 SQIVND (reference sequence). The V segment lost 7 bases and the J segment 2 bases; nucleotides outside the gene matches: 9. The CDR3 totals 16 residues. The CDR3 DNA follows: TGTGCCAGTAACGAACAGGGGGCAGGTACTGGAAACACCATATATTTT. Translating it yields CASNEQGAGTGNTIYF.

The V call is TRBV28, the J call TRBJ1-5; perhaps TRBD1 as D (5 bases). The ends were cut back, 3 bases at V and 0 bases at J, with 12 bases in the middle. The CDR3 runs to 16 residues. CDR1 is MDHEN, CDR2 SYDVKM, per germline. Here the CDR3 reads CASSFGGVGSNQPQHF. The CDR3 bases are TGTGCCAGCAGTTTTGGGGGGGTTGGTAGCAATCAGCCCCAGCATTTT.

The chain joins TRBV10-2 to TRBJ1-2; D is undetermined. Germline assignment: CDR1 WSHSY and CDR2 SAAADI. There are 14 residues in the CDR3. Trimming left V 7 bases short and J 2 bases short, with 14 bases between. For the CDR3, the DNA is TGCGCCAGCAACATGGGAGGCAACAACTATGGCTACACCTTC. Protein sequence: CASNMGGNNYGYTF.

The rearrangement links TRBV2 to TRBJ1-2; no reliable D call. Germline CDR1 SNHLY, CDR2 FYNNEI. The V and J ends lost 5 bases and 2 bases respectively, with 6 bases between them. The CDR3 is made up of 12 amino acids. CDR3 region: CASSSGNYGYTF. The CDR3, as DNA: TGTGCCAGCAGTTCAGGAAACTATGGCTACACCTTC.